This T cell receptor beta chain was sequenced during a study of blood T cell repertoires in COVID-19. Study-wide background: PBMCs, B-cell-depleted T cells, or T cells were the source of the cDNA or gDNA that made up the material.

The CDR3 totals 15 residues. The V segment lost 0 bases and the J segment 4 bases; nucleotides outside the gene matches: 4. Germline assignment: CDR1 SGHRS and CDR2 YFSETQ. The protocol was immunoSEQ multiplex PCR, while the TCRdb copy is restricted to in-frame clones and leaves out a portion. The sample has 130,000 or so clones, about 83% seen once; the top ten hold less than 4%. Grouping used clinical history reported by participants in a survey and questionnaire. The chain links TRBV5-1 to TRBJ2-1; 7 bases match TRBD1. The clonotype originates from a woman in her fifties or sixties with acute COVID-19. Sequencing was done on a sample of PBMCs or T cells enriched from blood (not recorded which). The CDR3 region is CASSLVGTDYNEQFF. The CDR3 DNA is TGCGCCAGCAGCTTGGTAGGGACAGATTACAATGAGCAGTTCTTC.